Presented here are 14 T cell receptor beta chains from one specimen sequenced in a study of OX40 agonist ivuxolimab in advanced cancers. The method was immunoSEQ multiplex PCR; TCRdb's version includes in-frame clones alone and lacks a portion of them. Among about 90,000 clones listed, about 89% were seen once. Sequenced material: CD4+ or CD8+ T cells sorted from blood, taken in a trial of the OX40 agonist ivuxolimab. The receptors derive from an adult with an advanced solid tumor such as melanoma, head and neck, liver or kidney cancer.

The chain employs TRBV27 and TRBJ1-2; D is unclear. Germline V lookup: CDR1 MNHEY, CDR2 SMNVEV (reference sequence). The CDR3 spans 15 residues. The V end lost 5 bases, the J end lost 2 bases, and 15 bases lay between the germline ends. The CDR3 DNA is TGTGCCAGCAGTCCCTTCGGCCTTTCCAACTATGGCTACACCTTC. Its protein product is CASSPFGLSNYGYTF.

DNA for the CDR3: TGTGCCAGCAGCCCCACCGGGGGTGGGGAGACCCAGTACTTC. This sequence encodes CASSPTGGGETQYF. The chain uses TRBV7-3 and TRBJ2-5; possible D gene TRBD2, 6 bases. Germline CDR1 is SGHTA and CDR2 is FQGTGA. V lost 5 bases to trimming and J lost 5 bases, with 15 bases between them. The CDR3 contains 14 residues.

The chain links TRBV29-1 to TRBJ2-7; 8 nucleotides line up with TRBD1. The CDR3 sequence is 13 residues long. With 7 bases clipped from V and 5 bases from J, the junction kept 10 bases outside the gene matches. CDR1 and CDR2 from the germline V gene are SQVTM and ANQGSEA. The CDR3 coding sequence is TGCAGCGCCTCCCTGACAGGGGTGGACGAGCAGTACTTC. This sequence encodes CSASLTGVDEQYF.

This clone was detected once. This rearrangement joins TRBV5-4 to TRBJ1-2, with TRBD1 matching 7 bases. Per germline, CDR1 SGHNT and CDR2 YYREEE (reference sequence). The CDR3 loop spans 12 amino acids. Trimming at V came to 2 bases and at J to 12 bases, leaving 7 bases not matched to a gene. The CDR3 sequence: CASSLRTGVDTF. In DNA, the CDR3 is TGTGCCAGCAGCTTAAGGACAGGCGTCGACACCTTC.

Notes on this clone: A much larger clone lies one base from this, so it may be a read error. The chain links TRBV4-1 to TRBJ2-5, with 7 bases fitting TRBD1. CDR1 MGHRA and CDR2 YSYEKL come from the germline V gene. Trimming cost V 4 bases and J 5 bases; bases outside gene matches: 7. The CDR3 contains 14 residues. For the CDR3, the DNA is TGCGCCAGCAGCCGACTGACAGGGTGGGAGACCCAGTACTTC. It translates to CASSRLTGWETQYF.

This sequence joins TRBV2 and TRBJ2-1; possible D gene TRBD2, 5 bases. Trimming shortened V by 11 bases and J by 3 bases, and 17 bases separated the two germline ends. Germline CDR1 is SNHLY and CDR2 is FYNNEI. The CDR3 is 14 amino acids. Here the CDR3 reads CAVTREANYNEQFF. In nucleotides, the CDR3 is TGTGCCGTCACCCGGGAAGCGAACTACAATGAGCAGTTCTTC.

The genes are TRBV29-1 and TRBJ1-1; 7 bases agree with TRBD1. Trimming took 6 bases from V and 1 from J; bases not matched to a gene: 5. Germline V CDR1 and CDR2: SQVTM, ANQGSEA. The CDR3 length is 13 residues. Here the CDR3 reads CSVGGQTNTEAFF. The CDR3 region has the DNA TGCAGCGTGGGGGGACAGACGAACACTGAAGCTTTCTTT.

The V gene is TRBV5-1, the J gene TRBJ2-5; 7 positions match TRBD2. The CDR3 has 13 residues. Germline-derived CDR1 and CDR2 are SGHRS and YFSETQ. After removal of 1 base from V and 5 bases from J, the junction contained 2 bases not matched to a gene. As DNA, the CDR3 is TGCGCCAGCAGCTTGCTCGGGGGGGAGACCCAGTACTTC. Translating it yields CASSLLGGETQYF.

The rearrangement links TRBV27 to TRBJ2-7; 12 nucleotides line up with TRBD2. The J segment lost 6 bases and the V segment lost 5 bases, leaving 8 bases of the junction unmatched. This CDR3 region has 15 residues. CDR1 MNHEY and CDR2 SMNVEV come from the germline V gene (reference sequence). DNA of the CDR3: TGTGCCAGCAGTATCTCGCCTAGCGGGAGGGTCGAGCAGTACTTC. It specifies CASSISPSGRVEQYF.

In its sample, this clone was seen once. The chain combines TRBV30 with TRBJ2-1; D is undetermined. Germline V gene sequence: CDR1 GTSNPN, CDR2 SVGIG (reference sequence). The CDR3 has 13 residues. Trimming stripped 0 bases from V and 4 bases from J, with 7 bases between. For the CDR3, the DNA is TGTGCCTGGAGTGTAGGGCGTTACAATGAGCAGTTCTTC. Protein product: CAWSVGRYNEQFF. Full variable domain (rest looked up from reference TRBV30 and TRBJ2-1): SQTIHQWPATLVQPVGSPLSLECTVEGTSNPNLYWYRQAAGRGLQLLFYSVGIGQISSEVPQNLSASRPQDRQFILSSKKLLLSDSGFYLCAWSVGRYNEQFFGPGTRLTVL.

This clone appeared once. The chain's CDR3 is CASRPPGAGNGYTF. DNA for the CDR3: TGTGCCAGCAGGCCCCCGGGGGCGGGAAATGGCTACACCTTC. This chain uses TRBV27 with TRBJ1-2, with TRBD1 as a possible D gene (6 bases). This CDR3 has 14 residues. CDR1 MNHEY and CDR2 SMNVEV come from the germline V gene (reference sequence). Trimming shortened V by 6 bases and J by 6 bases, and 17 bases separated the two germline ends.

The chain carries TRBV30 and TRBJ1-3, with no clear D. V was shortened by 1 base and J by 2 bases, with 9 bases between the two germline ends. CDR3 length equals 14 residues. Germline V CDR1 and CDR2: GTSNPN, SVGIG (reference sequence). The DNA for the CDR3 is TGTGCCTGGAGTGCTCCGAGTACTGGAAACACCATATATTTT. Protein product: CAWSAPSTGNTIYF.

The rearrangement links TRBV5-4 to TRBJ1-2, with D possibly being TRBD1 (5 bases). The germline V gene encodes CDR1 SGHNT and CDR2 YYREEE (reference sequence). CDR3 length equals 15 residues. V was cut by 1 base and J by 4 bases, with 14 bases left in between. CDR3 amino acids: CASSLTARDPYGYTF. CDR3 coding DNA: TGTGCCAGCAGCTTGACCGCCAGGGATCCCTATGGCTACACCTTC.

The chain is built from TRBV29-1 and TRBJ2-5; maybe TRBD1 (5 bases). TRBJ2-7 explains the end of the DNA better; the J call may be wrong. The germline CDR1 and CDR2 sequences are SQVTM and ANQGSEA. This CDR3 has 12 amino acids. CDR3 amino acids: CSVVRGNYEQYF. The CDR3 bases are TGCAGCGTTGTAAGGGGAAACTACGAGCAGTACTTC.